This T cell receptor beta chain was captured in a study of OX40 agonist ivuxolimab in advanced cancers. The assay was immunoSEQ multiplex PCR, and TCRdb's table has in-frame clones only and misses some. The sample yields 48,000 or so clones, about 87% seen once. Trimming removed 0 bases at V and 0 bases at J, with 8 bases between. From germline, CDR1 is SGDLS and CDR2 YYNGEE. The CDR3 has 15 residues. The chain joins TRBV9 to TRBJ2-3; D remains ambiguous. The sequencing here drew on CD4+ or CD8+ T cells sorted from blood, taken in a trial of the OX40 agonist ivuxolimab. This TCR derives from an adult with an advanced solid tumor such as melanoma, head and neck, liver or kidney cancer. The CDR3 protein is CASSVAIRSTDTQYF. CDR3 DNA: TGTGCCAGCAGCGTAGCTATAAGGAGCACAGATACGCAGTATTTT.